The T cell receptor beta chain under discussion was sequenced for a study of Ad26.COV2.S vaccination and SARS-CoV-2 variants. Regarding the study as a whole: Vaccine recipients had higher spike-specific TCR breadth than placebo recipients.

Worth noting for this clone: No antigen is known for it.

Method: immunoSEQ multiplex PCR; TCRdb's copy keeps in-frame clones and lacks some. The sample holds fewer than 400,000 clones, 86% seen once. Treatment in this sample: about 20 received Ad26.COV2.S at low or high dose, single or two shots; about 5 received placebo; per-sample allocation not given. The samples were gathered on day 63 after the first injection of vaccine or placebo. This receptor was taken from a person aged 18-65 years who received the Ad26.COV2.S COVID-19 vaccine or a placebo. This sample comprised peripheral blood, obtained in a trial of Ad26.COV2.S vaccine versus placebo.

The CDR3 nucleotides are TGTGCCAGCAGCTTAAACACGGGACGACGTACCAATGAGCAGTTCTTC. Encoded protein: CASSLNTGRRTNEQFF. The V and J genes are TRBV7-3 and TRBJ2-1; D tentatively fits TRBD1 or TRBD2 (5 bases each). CDR3 length equals 16 residues. Trimming removed 1 base at V and 6 bases at J, with 16 bases between. CDR1 and CDR2 (germline): SGHTA, FQGTGA. Full variable domain (missing parts from reference TRBV7-3 and TRBJ2-1): GAGVSQTPSNKVTEKGKYVELRCDPISGHTALYWYRQSLGQGPEFLIYFQGTGAADDSGLPNDRFFAVRPEGSVSTLKIQRTERGDSAVYLCASSLNTGRRTNEQFFGPGTRLTVL.